These 23 T cell receptor beta chains were all obtained from the same sample, sequenced in a study of cytomegalovirus exposure and HLA in healthy donors. This PCR relied on a set of 60 Vbeta primers and 13 Jbeta primers. The data were produced by immunoSEQ multiplex PCR, yet TCRdb's version contains in-frame clones alone and is incomplete. The profile shows roughly 78,000 clones, over 55% of them singletons. Sequenced sample: PBMCs. Receptors originate from a young man in good health and CMV-seropositive.

This chain links TRBV7-6 with TRBJ2-5; 8 nucleotides align to TRBD1. The ends lost 6 bases at V and 4 bases at J; junction bases unmatched: 13. The germline V gene encodes CDR1 SGHVS and CDR2 FNYEAQ. The CDR3 contains 16 residues. Here the CDR3 reads CASSSAGRGQGETQYF. CDR3 nucleotide sequence: TGTGCCAGCAGTTCCGCGGGCAGGGGGCAAGGAGAGACCCAGTACTTC.

This rearrangement joins TRBV6-5 to TRBJ2-7; the match to TRBD2 covers 13 bases. Germline CDR1 is MNHEY and CDR2 is SVGAGI. V shed 3 bases and J 1 base; nucleotides not matched to a gene: 3. This CDR3 is 16 amino acids long. This CDR3 is CASSYLGLAGSYEQYF. The CDR3 DNA sequence: TGTGCCAGCAGTTATTTGGGACTAGCGGGATCCTACGAGCAGTACTTC.

The chain has TRBV6-1 and TRBJ2-7; possibly TRBD1 for D (6 bases). V was trimmed by 5 bases and J by 0 bases, leaving 11 bases between them. There are 14 residues in the CDR3. Germline V CDR1 and CDR2: MNHNS, SASEGT. The CDR3 DNA follows: TGTGCCAGCAGTCAGGACAGCTACTCCTACGAGCAGTACTTC. Translating gives CASSQDSYSYEQYF.

The rearrangement joins TRBV4-1 to TRBJ2-1, with TRBD1 matching over 7 bases. The V gene end was trimmed by 1 base and the J gene end by 4 bases; junction bases not matched to a gene: 4. CDR3 length: 15 amino acids. In germline, CDR1 is MGHRA, CDR2 YSYEKL. DNA for the CDR3: TGCGCCAGCAGCCAAGGGACAGGACGTTACAATGAGCAGTTCTTC. It yields the protein CASSQGTGRYNEQFF.

Only a few counts were recorded for this clone. The sample contains more than one DNA sequence encoding this CDR3. The chain joins TRBV5-4 to TRBJ2-7; perhaps TRBD1 as D (5 bases). CDR1 is SGHNT and CDR2 is YYREEE in the germline V gene (reference sequence). V was pared by 0 bases and J by 1 base, with 8 bases between. This CDR3 is built from 14 residues. The CDR3 nucleotides read TGTGCCAGCAGCTTGGGTAGGGGATCCTACGAGCAGTACTTC. Amino acids: CASSLGRGSYEQYF.

This rearrangement joins TRBV6-5 to TRBJ2-1, with 8 bases identical to TRBD1. Unmatched junction bases numbered 8, after V lost 5 bases and J lost 8 bases. The CDR3 has 14 residues. Germline V gene lookup returns CDR1 MNHEY and CDR2 SVGAGI. DNA for the CDR3: TGTGCCAGCAGTCCCCGGACAGGGAAGGATGAGCAGTTCTTC. Amino acids: CASSPRTGKDEQFF.

The V and J genes are TRBV5-6 and TRBJ1-2; 10 bases fit TRBD1. The CDR3 runs to 16 residues. Germline loops: CDR1 SGHDT, CDR2 YYEEEE. Trimming cost V 3 bases and J 6 bases; bases outside gene matches: 11. The CDR3 DNA reads as TGTGCCAGCAGCTCGTCCGGGACAGGGGAAGAAAATGGCTACACCTTC. Encoded protein: CASSSSGTGEENGYTF.

Of note for this clone: At one boundary the junction diverges from the germline segment, which might be a read error. Other nucleotide sequences in the sample specify the same CDR3. The gene calls are TRBV7-3 and TRBJ2-7, with 8 bases that match TRBD1. Per germline, CDR1 SGHTA and CDR2 FQGTGA. The CDR3 loop spans 15 amino acids. CDR3 amino acids: CASSPTGTGAYEQYF. The CDR3 bases are TGTGCCAGCAGTCCCACCGGGACAGGAGCCTATGAGCAGTACTTC.

This clone was detected only once. The genes are TRBV2 and TRBJ1-5, with 9 nucleotides matching TRBD1. The germline gives CDR1 SNHLY, CDR2 FYNNEI. With 3 bases clipped from V and 5 bases from J, the junction kept 17 bases outside the gene matches. The CDR3 is 19 amino acids. The chain's CDR3 is CASSEGYRGPYELDQPQHF. The CDR3 DNA reads TGTGCCAGCAGTGAGGGCTACAGGGGGCCCTACGAACTAGATCAGCCCCAGCATTTT.

The V and J genes are TRBV27 and TRBJ2-5, with a weak D call TRBD2 (6 bases). The CDR3 has 14 residues. CDR1 and CDR2 from the germline V gene are MNHEY and SMNVEV (reference sequence). The V end was cut by 4 bases, the J end by 2 bases, with 11 bases between. The CDR3 spells CASSSSVEQETQYF. DNA for the CDR3: TGTGCCAGCAGTTCTAGCGTTGAACAAGAGACCCAGTACTTC.

This clone has just one count. The CDR3 sequence is CASSRSGTGSGNTIYF. The CDR3 DNA reads TGCGCCAGCAGCCGGAGCGGGACAGGGTCAGGAAACACCATATATTTT. V gene TRBV5-1 combines with J gene TRBJ1-3, with 9 bases identical to TRBD1. The ends lost 4 bases at V and 4 bases at J; junction bases unmatched: 9. Germline CDR1 and CDR2: SGHRS and YFSETQ. This CDR3 region has 16 residues. Together with reference TRBV5-1 and TRBJ1-3, the CDR3 gives the full variable domain: KAGVTQTPRYLIKTRGQQVTLSCSPISGHRSVSWYQQTPGQGLQFLFEYFSETQRNKGNFPGRFSGRQFSNSRSEMNVSTLELGDSALYLCASSRSGTGSGNTIYFGEGSWLTVV.

The V call is TRBV19, the J call TRBJ2-3; 8 bases line up with TRBD2. Per germline, CDR1 LNHDA and CDR2 SQIVND (reference sequence). The CDR3 runs 15 residues. V trimming: 5 bases; J trimming: 4 bases; junction bases outside the gene matches: 8. The chain's CDR3 is CASSLRGGWADTQYF. CDR3 DNA sequence: TGTGCCAGTAGTTTACGCGGGGGGTGGGCAGATACGCAGTATTTT.

The rearrangement links TRBV7-9 to TRBJ1-4; D possibly corresponds to TRBD1 (6 bases). Germline-derived CDR1 and CDR2 are SEHNR and FQNEAQ (reference sequence). The CDR3 covers 14 residues. V dropped 4 bases and J dropped 6 bases, with 12 bases sitting between them. The CDR3 DNA reads TGTGCCAGCAGCTCTGGGGCAGGGGATGAAAAACTGTTTTTT. Translating it yields CASSSGAGDEKLFF. Looking up the rest from reference TRBV7-9 and TRBJ1-4 gives the full variable domain: DTGVSQNPRHKITKRGQNVTFRCDPISEHNRLYWYRQTLGQGPEFLTYFQNEAQLEKSRLLSDRFSAERPKGSFSTLEIQRTEQGDSAMYLCASSSGAGDEKLFFGSGTQLSVL.

V usage is TRBV2 and J usage is TRBJ1-6; D perhaps matches TRBD1 (5 bases). The germline V gene has CDR1 SNHLY and CDR2 FYNNEI. This CDR3 contains 17 residues. Trimming took off 1 base at V and 10 bases at J, with 20 bases between the two ends. The CDR3 DNA follows: TGTGCCAGCAGTGAAGGGAGCTGGGGCAGGGTTAACTCACCCCTCCACTTT. This gives the protein CASSEGSWGRVNSPLHF.

The chain uses TRBV5-1 and TRBJ2-3; D possibly corresponds to TRBD2 (6 bases). Germline V gene data show CDR1 as SGHRS and CDR2 as YFSETQ. The CDR3 runs 16 residues. V dropped 3 bases and J dropped 4 bases, with 18 bases sitting between them. The CDR3 sequence: CASSWTCGVRPDTQYF. CDR3 coding DNA: TGCGCCAGCAGCTGGACTTGCGGGGTCAGGCCAGATACGCAGTATTTT.

The chain links TRBV4-3 to TRBJ2-3; TRBD2 aligns across 8 bases. The germline V gene has CDR1 LGHNA and CDR2 YSLEER. This CDR3 is built from 15 residues. After removal of 2 bases from V and 6 bases from J, the junction contained 7 bases not matched to a gene. CDR3 sequence reads: CASSQTSGSADTQYF. Here the CDR3 DNA reads TGCGCCAGCAGCCAAACCAGCGGGAGCGCGGATACGCAGTATTTT.

This chain connects TRBV4-1 to TRBJ2-7; 8 bases are shared with TRBD1. With 0 bases clipped from V and 6 bases from J, the junction kept 10 bases outside the gene matches. The CDR3 extends over 16 amino acids. The germline V gene encodes CDR1 MGHRA and CDR2 YSYEKL. The CDR3 DNA reads TGCGCCAGCAGCCAAGATCAAAGGACAGGGTTAGTCGAGCAGTACTTC. This translates into CASSQDQRTGLVEQYF.

The chain links TRBV28 to TRBJ2-5, with 11 nucleotides matching TRBD2. This CDR3 is 16 amino acids long. CDR1 is MDHEN and CDR2 is SYDVKM in the germline V gene. Germline trimming cut 1 base from V and 4 bases from J; bases unmatched to any gene: 5. As DNA, the CDR3 is TGTGCCAGCAGTTTATATGGACTAGCGGGTACAGAGACCCAGTACTTC. This gives the protein CASSLYGLAGTETQYF.

The V and J genes are TRBV27 and TRBJ2-6, with 7 nucleotides matching TRBD1. Germline CDR1 reads MNHEY; CDR2 reads SMNVEV (reference sequence). The length of the CDR3 is 17 residues. V dropped 6 bases and J dropped 4; count of bases not matched to a gene: 12. CDR3 region: CASRARQGLKGANVLTF. The CDR3 region has the DNA TGTGCCAGCAGGGCACGACAGGGCCTTAAAGGGGCCAACGTCCTGACTTTC.

V usage is TRBV30 and J usage is TRBJ2-1, with 10 bases matching TRBD1. Germline CDR1 reads GTSNPN; CDR2 reads SVGIG (reference sequence). The CDR3 sequence is 17 residues long. J was trimmed by 6 bases and V by 0 bases; bases with no gene match: 11. CDR3 sequence (DNA): TGTGCCTGGAGTGTACGCGGGACAGGGGTCCTGGGCAATGAGCAGTTCTTC. The encoded protein is CAWSVRGTGVLGNEQFF.

The chain employs TRBV9 and TRBJ2-2; D is possibly TRBD1 (5 bases). The germline V gene encodes CDR1 SGDLS and CDR2 YYNGEE. The CDR3 runs 14 residues. V dropped 3 bases and J dropped 5 bases, with 11 bases sitting between them. The CDR3 DNA follows: TGTGCCAGCAGCGGCAGGGAAAATACCGGGGAGCTGTTTTTT. It codes for CASSGRENTGELFF.

The chain combines TRBV5-1 with TRBJ2-3, with a tentative D call TRBD1 (6 bases). Trimming shortened V by 0 bases and J by 5 bases, and 13 bases separated the two germline ends. This CDR3 region has 15 residues. The V gene's germline CDR1 is SGHRS and CDR2 YFSETQ. The CDR3 nucleotides read TGCGCCAGCAGCTTGGTACGAACCAGGGGAGATACGCAGTATTTT. Amino acid sequence: CASSLVRTRGDTQYF.

The chain is built from TRBV4-3 and TRBJ2-7, with a tentative D call TRBD2 (5 bases). The CDR3 runs 15 residues. V shed 0 bases and J shed 2 bases, with 11 bases lying between them. The germline CDR1 and CDR2 sequences are LGHNA and YSLEER. Here the CDR3 reads CASSQDPSGTYEQYF. In DNA form, the CDR3 reads TGCGCCAGCAGCCAAGATCCCTCCGGGACCTACGAGCAGTACTTC.